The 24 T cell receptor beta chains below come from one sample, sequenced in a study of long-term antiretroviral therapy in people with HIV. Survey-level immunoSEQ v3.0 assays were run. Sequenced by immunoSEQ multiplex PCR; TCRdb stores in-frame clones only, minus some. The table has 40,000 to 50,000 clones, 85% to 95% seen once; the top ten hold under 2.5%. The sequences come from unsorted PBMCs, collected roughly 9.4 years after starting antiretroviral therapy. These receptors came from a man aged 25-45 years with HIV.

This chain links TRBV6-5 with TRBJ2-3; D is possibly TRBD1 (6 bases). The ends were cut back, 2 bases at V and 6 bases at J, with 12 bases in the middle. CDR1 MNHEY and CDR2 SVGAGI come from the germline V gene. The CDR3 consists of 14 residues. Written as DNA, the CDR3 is TGTGCCAGCAGTTACGCCACAGGGCGGGATACGCAGTATTTT. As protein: CASSYATGRDTQYF.

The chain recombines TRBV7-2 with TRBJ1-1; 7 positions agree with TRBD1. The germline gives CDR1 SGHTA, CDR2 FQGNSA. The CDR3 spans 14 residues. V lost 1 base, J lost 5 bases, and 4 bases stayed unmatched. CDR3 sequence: CASSLVQGETEAFF. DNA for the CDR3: TGTGCCAGCAGCTTAGTGCAGGGGGAAACTGAAGCTTTCTTT. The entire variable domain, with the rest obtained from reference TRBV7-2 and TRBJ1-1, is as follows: GAGVSQSPSNKVTEKGKDVELRCDPISGHTALYWYRQSLGQGLEFLIYFQGNSAPDKSGLPSDRFSAERTGGSVSTLTIQRTQQEDSAVYLCASSLVQGETEAFFGQGTRLTVV.

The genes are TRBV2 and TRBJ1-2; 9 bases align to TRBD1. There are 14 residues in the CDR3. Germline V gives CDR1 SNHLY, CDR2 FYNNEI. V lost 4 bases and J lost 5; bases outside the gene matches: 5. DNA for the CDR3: TGTGCCAGCAGTGCGGGACAGGGCCAATATGGCTACACCTTC. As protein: CASSAGQGQYGYTF.

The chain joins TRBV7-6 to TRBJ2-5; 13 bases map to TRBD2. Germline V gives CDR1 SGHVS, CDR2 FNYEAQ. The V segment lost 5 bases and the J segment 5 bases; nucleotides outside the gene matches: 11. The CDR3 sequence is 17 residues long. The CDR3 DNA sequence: TGTGCCAGCAGCCCTCATCCGACTAGCGGGGGGCAGGAGACCCAGTACTTC. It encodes CASSPHPTSGGQETQYF.

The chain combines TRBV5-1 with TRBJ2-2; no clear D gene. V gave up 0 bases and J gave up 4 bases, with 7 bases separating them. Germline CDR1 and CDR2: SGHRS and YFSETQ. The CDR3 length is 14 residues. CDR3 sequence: CASSLGRVTGELFF. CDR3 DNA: TGCGCCAGCAGCTTGGGAAGGGTCACCGGGGAGCTGTTTTTT.

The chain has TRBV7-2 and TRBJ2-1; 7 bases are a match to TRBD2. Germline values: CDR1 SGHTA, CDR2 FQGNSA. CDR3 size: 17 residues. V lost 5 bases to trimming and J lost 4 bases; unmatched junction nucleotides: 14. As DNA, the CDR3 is TGTGCCAGCAGCAACCCGCCCAGCGGGGTGCAATACAATGAGCAGTTCTTC. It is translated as CASSNPPSGVQYNEQFF.

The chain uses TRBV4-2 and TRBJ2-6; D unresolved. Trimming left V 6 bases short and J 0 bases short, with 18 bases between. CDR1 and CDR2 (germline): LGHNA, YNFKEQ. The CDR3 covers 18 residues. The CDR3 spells CASRPFISIDSGANVLTF. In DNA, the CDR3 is TGTGCCAGCAGACCGTTTATTTCTATTGACTCTGGGGCCAACGTCCTGACTTTC.

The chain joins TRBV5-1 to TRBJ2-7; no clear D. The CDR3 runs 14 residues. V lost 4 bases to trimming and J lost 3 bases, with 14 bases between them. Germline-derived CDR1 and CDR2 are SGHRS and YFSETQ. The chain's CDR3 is CASSGAVGYYEQYF. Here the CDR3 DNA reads TGCGCCAGCAGCGGAGCAGTCGGGTACTACGAGCAGTACTTC.

In nucleotides, the CDR3 is TGTGCCAGCAGAAAGTGCGAGGGCTTCGATCAGCCCCAGCATTTT. Encoded protein: CASRKCEGFDQPQHF. The gene calls are TRBV21-1 and TRBJ1-5. TRBV21-1 is a pseudogene segment. The CDR3 is 15 residues long.

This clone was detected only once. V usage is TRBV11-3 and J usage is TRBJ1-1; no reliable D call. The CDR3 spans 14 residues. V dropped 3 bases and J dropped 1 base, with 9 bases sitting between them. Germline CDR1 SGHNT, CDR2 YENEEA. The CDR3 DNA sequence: TGTGCCAGCAGCTTTTCCGGTCAGAACACTGAAGCTTTCTTT. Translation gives CASSFSGQNTEAFF.

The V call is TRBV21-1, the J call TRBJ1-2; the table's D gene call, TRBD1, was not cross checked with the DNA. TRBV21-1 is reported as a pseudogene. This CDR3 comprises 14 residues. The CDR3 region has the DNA TGTGCCAGCAGCAAAGCGCTGGGGGCGGATGGCTACACCTTC. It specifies CASSKALGADGYTF.

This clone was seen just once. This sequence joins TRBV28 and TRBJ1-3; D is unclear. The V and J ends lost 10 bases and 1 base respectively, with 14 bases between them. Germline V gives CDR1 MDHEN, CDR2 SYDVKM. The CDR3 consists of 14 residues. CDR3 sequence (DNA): TGTGCCACCCACCCCAGAGGGTCTGGAAACACCATATATTTT. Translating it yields CATHPRGSGNTIYF. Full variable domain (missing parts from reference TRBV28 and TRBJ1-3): DVKVTQSSRYLVKRTGEKVFLECVQDMDHENMFWYRQDPGLGLRLIYFSYDVKMKEKGDIPEGYSVSREKKERFSLILESASTNQTSMYLCATHPRGSGNTIYFGEGSWLTVV.

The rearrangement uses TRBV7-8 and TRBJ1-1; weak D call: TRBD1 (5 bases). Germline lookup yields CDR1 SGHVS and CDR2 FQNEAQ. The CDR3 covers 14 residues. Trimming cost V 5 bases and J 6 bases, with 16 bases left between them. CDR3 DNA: TGTGCCAGCAGCCCTGCGGGGCTGCATTCTGAAGCTTTCTTT. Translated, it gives CASSPAGLHSEAFF.

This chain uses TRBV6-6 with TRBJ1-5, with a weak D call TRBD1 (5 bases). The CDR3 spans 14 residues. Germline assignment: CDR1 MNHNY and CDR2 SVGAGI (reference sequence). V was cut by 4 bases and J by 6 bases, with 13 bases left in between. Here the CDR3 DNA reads TGTGCCAGCAGTTTTTGGGGCGCGGGTCAGCCCCAGCATTTT. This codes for CASSFWGAGQPQHF.

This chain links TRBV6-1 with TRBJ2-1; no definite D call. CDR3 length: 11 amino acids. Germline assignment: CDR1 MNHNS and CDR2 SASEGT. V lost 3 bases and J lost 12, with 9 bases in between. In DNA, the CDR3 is TGTGCCAGCAGTGAGGGTAGTGGGCAGTTCTTC. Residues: CASSEGSGQFF.

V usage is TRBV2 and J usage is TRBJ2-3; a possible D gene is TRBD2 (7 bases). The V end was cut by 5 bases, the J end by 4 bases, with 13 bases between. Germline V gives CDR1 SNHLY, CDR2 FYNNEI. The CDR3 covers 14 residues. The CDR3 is CASSQGRVPDTQYF. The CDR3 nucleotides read TGTGCCAGCAGTCAGGGGAGGGTACCAGATACGCAGTATTTT.

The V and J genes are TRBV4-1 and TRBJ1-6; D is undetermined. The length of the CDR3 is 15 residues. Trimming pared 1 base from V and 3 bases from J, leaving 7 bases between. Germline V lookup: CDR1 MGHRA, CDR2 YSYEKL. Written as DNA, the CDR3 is TGCGCCAGCAGCCAAGTTCTCTACTATAATTCACCCCTCCACTTT. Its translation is CASSQVLYYNSPLHF.

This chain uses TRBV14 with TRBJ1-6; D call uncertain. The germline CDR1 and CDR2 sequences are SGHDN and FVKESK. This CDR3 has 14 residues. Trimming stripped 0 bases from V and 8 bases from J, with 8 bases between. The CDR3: CASSQDQRYSPLHF. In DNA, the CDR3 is TGTGCCAGCAGCCAAGATCAGAGGTATTCACCCCTCCACTTT.

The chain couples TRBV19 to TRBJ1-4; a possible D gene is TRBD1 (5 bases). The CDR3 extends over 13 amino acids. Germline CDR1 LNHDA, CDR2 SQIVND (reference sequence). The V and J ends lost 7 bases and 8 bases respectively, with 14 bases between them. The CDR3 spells CASIGAGLEKLFF. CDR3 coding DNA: TGTGCCAGTATTGGAGCAGGGCTGGAAAAACTGTTTTTT. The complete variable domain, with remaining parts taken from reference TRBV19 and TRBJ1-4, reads DGGITQSPKYLFRKEGQNVTLSCEQNLNHDAMYWYRQDPGQGLRLIYYSQIVNDFQKGDIAEGYSVSREKKESFPLTVTSAQKNPTAFYLCASIGAGLEKLFFGSGTQLSVL.

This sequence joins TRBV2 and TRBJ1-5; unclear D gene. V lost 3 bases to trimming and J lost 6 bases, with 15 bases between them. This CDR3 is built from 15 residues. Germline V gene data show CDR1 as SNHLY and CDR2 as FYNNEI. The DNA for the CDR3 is TGTGCCAGCAGTGAGCCGGGGATGATCGTTCAGCCCCAGCATTTT. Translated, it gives CASSEPGMIVQPQHF.

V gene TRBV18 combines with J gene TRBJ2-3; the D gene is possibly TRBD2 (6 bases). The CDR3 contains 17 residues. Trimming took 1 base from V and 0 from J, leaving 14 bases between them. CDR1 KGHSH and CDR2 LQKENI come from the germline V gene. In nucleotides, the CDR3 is TGTGCCAGCTCACCACGTAGGAGGGCTACTAGCACAGATACGCAGTATTTT. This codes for CASSPRRRATSTDTQYF.

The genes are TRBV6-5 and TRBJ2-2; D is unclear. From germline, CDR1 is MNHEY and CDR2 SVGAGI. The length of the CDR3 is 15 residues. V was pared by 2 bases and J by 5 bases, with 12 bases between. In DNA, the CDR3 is TGTGCCAGCAGTTACGGATCCTTCCCTACCGGGGAGCTGTTTTTT. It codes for CASSYGSFPTGELFF.

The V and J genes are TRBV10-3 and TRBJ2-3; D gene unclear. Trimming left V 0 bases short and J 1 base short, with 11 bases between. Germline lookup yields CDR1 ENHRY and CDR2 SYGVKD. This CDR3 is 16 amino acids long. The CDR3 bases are TGTGCCATCAGTGAGTCGAAGGCCGTGGGCACAGATACGCAGTATTTT. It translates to CAISESKAVGTDTQYF.

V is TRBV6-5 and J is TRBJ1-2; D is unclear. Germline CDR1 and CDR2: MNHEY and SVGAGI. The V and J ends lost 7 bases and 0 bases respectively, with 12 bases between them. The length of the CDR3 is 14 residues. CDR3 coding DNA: TGTGCCAGCAAGGAGGTGGGAGCTAACTATGGCTACACCTTC. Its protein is CASKEVGANYGYTF.